This TCR beta chain was captured by sequencing in a study of tumor-infiltrating lymphocytes in oesophageal squamous cell carcinoma. TCRdb fed the PCR reads into MiXCR, producing one record per CDR3 protein. Of more than 9,500 distinct CDR3 sequences in the sample, 50% to 60% were seen once. This CDR3 comprises 16 residues. Per the germline V gene, CDR1 is SGHDT and CDR2 is YYEEEE. The sequencing sample was made of esophageal tumor tissue. The V gene is TRBV5-6, the J gene TRBJ2-1, with 7 bases matching TRBD1. The J call could be wrong; TRBJ2-7 is a better fit for the DNA end. This clonotype was obtained from a female donor with esophageal squamous cell carcinoma. The CDR3 DNA is TGTGCCAGCAGCCTACTGGGGGCAGGGGGAACCTACGAGCAGTACTTC. Translated: CASSLLGAGGTYEQYF.